These T cell receptor beta chains were read from a single sample in a study of blood T cell repertoires in COVID-19. Sequenced by immunoSEQ multiplex PCR; TCRdb stores in-frame clones only, minus some. Of 40,000 to 55,000 clones listed, roughly 90% were seen once; the top ten hold roughly an eighth. Sequenced sample: peripheral blood. The source is a human donor in a cohort sampled during active COVID-19. Both conserved end residues are part of each CDR3.

v_call	j_call	cdr3_aa
TRBV4-3	TRBJ2-2	CASSQDLGLANTGELFF
TRBV7-9	TRBJ1-1	CASSLGLGDTEAFF
TRBV9	TRBJ2-3	CASSGGGRLTDTQYF
TRBV9	TRBJ2-1	CASSVAGGVNEQFF
TRBV5-4	TRBJ1-1	CASRVTGEGGTEAFF
TRBV2	TRBJ1-2	CASSEWAYGYTF
TRBV3-1/TRBV3-2	TRBJ1-2	CASSPMTRGAGYGYTF
TRBV10-3	TRBJ2-7	CAISDTPDRTPYEQYF
TRBV15	TRBJ2-7	CATSSSAGTGGYEQYF
TRBV12-5	TRBJ2-7	CASGPGRGIYEQYF
TRBV6-6	TRBJ2-3	CASSSPSDTQYF
TRBV5-1	TRBJ1-2	CASTSSGQGLYGYTF
TRBV19	TRBJ1-2	CASSIEPGRSGYTF
TRBV30	TRBJ1-2	CAWRQGTLGYTF
TRBV5-5	TRBJ1-6	CASSSGTDYSPLHF
TRBV30	TRBJ2-1	CAWVTGPYEQFF
TRBV7-2	TRBJ1-1	CASSLLGTGNTEAFF
TRBV28	TRBJ1-1	CASNRVLPSEAFF
TRBV3-1/TRBV3-2	TRBJ2-1	CASSQSSGGAQPGQFF
TRBV6-5	TRBJ1-2	CASTSGGLPGGYTF
TRBV20-1	TRBJ1-2	CSVRQTYGYTF
TRBV7-9	TRBJ2-3	CASSPGLPSRDTQYF
TRBV30	TRBJ1-1	CAWSPGSGLEAFF
TRBV7-8	TRBJ1-1	CASSQTIGGGRPNTEAFF
TRBV6-5	TRBJ2-1	CASSSPFRGANEQFF
TRBV19	TRBJ1-1	CASNIGVMNTEAFF
TRBV5-4	TRBJ1-6	CASSLGGQYNSPLHF
TRBV19	TRBJ2-7	CASSIPGQDSYEQYF
TRBV5-1	TRBJ2-2	CASSLALANTGELFF
TRBV5-1	TRBJ1-2	CASSRGTGDGGGYGYTF
TRBV5-6	TRBJ2-3	CASSLVTSGGNTQYF
TRBV7-2	TRBJ1-5	CASSLPGPQPQHF
TRBV7-2	TRBJ1-1	CASSLSGMNTEAFF
TRBV7-2	TRBJ1-1	CASSPRDRGTNTEAFF
TRBV5-1	TRBJ2-1	CASSLVGESPYNEQFF
TRBV29-1	TRBJ1-4	CSALPGGREKLFF
TRBV11-3	TRBJ2-5	CASSLRSVQETQYF
TRBV5-4	TRBJ2-7	CASSLTDEQYF